A selection of T cell receptor beta chains follows, all from one sample in a study of immune evolution from preneoplasia to lung adenocarcinoma. The repertoire was sequenced with immunoSEQ multiplex PCR; TCRdb's copy has only in-frame clones and lacks some. The sample has several thousand clones, 70% to 85% seen once. The specimen sequenced was FFPE minimally invasive lung adenocarcinoma tissue. The receptors stem from a donor older than 65 with lung adenocarcinoma. Both conserved end residues are part of each CDR3. The order of the fields is clone size, V gene, J gene, D gene, CDR3 DNA, CDR3 protein. D genes are given only for firm matches. Some rows have no size entry. The others give once, few or many, or a class for an expanded clone.

>once|TRBV11-2|TRBJ2-7|.
TGTGCCAGCAGCTTATATCAGGGACCCGAGCAGTACTTC
CASSLYQGPEQYF
>.|TRBV29-1|TRBJ1-4|.
TGCAGCGTTAGAACGAGACAGTATACTGAAAAACTGTTTTTT
CSVRTRQYTEKLFF
>.|TRBV28|TRBJ2-1|TRBD2
TGTGCCAGCACCTCTCCCGGTCCTAGCGGGAGCTATGAGCAGTTCTTC
CASTSPGPSGSYEQFF
>.|TRBV6-4|TRBJ2-1|.
TGTGCCAGCAGTGACTCGAACGAGCCTTACAATGAGCAGTTCTTC
CASSDSNEPYNEQFF
>.|TRBV28|TRBJ1-1|.
TGTGCCAGCAGTTCACGACCGAACACTGAAGCTTTCTTT
CASSSRPNTEAFF
>.|TRBV7-2|TRBJ2-7|.
TGTGCCAGCAGCTTGGCAGGGGCTCCCTCCTACGAGCAGTACTTC
CASSLAGAPSYEQYF
>.|TRBV11-2|TRBJ2-5|TRBD1
TGTGCCAGCAGCTTAGGGACAGGGGGCCAAGAGACCCAGTACTTC
CASSLGTGGQETQYF
>.|TRBV5-4|TRBJ2-1|.
TGTGCCAGCAGCTTGGAGGCGGGATCCTACAATGAGCAGTTCTTC
CASSLEAGSYNEQFF
>.|TRBV11-2|TRBJ1-1|.
TGTGCCAGTTCGTCGCAGGAAAACACTGAAGCTTTCTTT
CASSSQENTEAFF
>.|TRBV5-3|TRBJ1-1|TRBD1
TGTGCCAGAAGGGGGGGACAGGAGAAGAACACTGAAGCTTTCTTT
CARRGGQEKNTEAFF
>.|TRBV2|TRBJ2-7|.
TGTGCCACAACAGCTTACTCCTACGAGCAGTACTTC
CATTAYSYEQYF
>few|TRBV19|TRBJ2-7|TRBD1
TGTGCCAGTAAAGGGACAGGGAAGAGCTCCTACGAGCAGTACTTC
CASKGTGKSSYEQYF
>.|TRBV28|TRBJ1-6|TRBD1
TGTGCCAGCTTGAGGGACAGGGCTAATTCACCCCTCCACTTT
CASLRDRANSPLHF
>few|TRBV4-1|TRBJ2-2|TRBD1
TGCGCCAGCAGCCCCCACGGGACAGGGGACACCGGGGAGCTGTTTTTT
CASSPHGTGDTGELFF
>.|TRBV18|TRBJ2-2|.
TGTGCCAGCTCTTTCGAGGGATGGGGCACCGGGGAGCTGTTTTTT
CASSFEGWGTGELFF
>.|TRBV10-2|TRBJ1-1|.
TGCGCCAGCAGTGAAATTCTTTCCGGTTTAATCACCACTGAAGCTTTCTTT
CASSEILSGLITTEAFF
>once|TRBV19|TRBJ1-5|TRBD1
TGTGCCAGTAGTCCAGGGGGGATTAGCAATCAGCCCCAGCATTTT
CASSPGGISNQPQHF
>.|TRBV2|TRBJ2-5|.
TGTGCCAACTCTCAGGTAGAAGAGACCCAGTACTTC
CANSQVEETQYF
>once|TRBV5-1|TRBJ2-2|TRBD1
TGCGCCAGCAGCCACAACCTCAGGGGGACCGGGGAGCTGTTTTTT
CASSHNLRGTGELFF
>.|TRBV10-2|TRBJ2-5|TRBD1
TGCGCCAGCAGTGGAGGTTGGCAGGGGGCCGCCGAGACCCAGTACTTC
CASSGGWQGAAETQYF
>few|TRBV14|TRBJ1-1|.
TGTGCCAGTAAACGGGGTCGTCACACTGAAGCTTTCTTT
CASKRGRHTEAFF
>few|TRBV5-4|TRBJ1-1|.
TGTGCCAGCAGCTTGGTGGGGGTGGGCAACACTGAAGCTTTCTTT
CASSLVGVGNTEAFF
>medium-sized|TRBV2|TRBJ2-3|.
TGTGCCAGCAGTGGACAGATCACAGATACGCAGTATTTT
CASSGQITDTQYF
>.|TRBV14|TRBJ2-7|TRBD1
TGTGCCAGCAGTTTGCGACAGGGCGGCTACGAGCAGTACTTC
CASSLRQGGYEQYF
>.|TRBV4-1|TRBJ2-7|.
TGCGCCAGCAGCTATTATAGCGGCTACGAGCAGTACTTC
CASSYYSGYEQYF
>.|TRBV15|TRBJ2-2|.
TGTGCCACCAGCAGAGTAGGGAACACCGGGGAGCTGTTTTTT
CATSRVGNTGELFF
>.|TRBV19|TRBJ1-2|.
TGTGCCAGTAGTATAGATACTGGGACCGCCAGTCGATTTAGCTACACCTTC
CASSIDTGTASRFSYTF
>.|TRBV5-1|TRBJ1-2|.
TGCGCCAGCAGCGTAGACCTAGGGGACTATGGCTACACCTTC
CASSVDLGDYGYTF
>.|TRBV18|TRBJ2-3|TRBD2
TGTGCCAGCTCACCACAAAATGCCAGGGTTGGACTAGCAGGAGATACGCAGTATTTT
CASSPQNARVGLAGDTQYF
>few|TRBV20-1|TRBJ2-7|.
TGCAGTGCTAGAGATGGGAAGGAGCAGTACTTC
CSARDGKEQYF
>.|TRBV5-5|TRBJ2-7|.
TGTGCCAGCAGCTTAAGCGACAGACGCTACGAGCAGTACTTC
CASSLSDRRYEQYF
>.|TRBV28|TRBJ1-2|.
TGTGCCAGCACCCCACCCGTGAGGGGCGAGGGCTACACCTTC
CASTPPVRGEGYTF
>.|TRBV5-1|TRBJ1-1|TRBD1
TGCGCCAGCAGCCCCTCAGGGGGATCCACTGAAGCTTTCTTT
CASSPSGGSTEAFF
>.|TRBV27|TRBJ1-5|.
TGTGCCAGCAAAGCCGGGGTGGGCTATAGCAATCAGCCCCAGCATTTT
CASKAGVGYSNQPQHF
>few|TRBV9|TRBJ1-3|.
TGTGCCAGCAGCCCCAGACAGGCTAGCTCTGGAAACACCATATATTTT
CASSPRQASSGNTIYF
>.|TRBV10-2|TRBJ2-5|.
TGCGCCACCCGAGACCCCCCAGACCTGACCCAGTACTTC
CATRDPPDLTQYF
>.|TRBV6-1|TRBJ2-3|.
TGTGCCAGCATCAGACAGGTCACAGATACGCAGTATTTT
CASIRQVTDTQYF
>once|TRBV19|TRBJ2-7|.
TGTGCCAGTAGTATCGGGGCAGGGGCCGGTGAGCAGTACTTC
CASSIGAGAGEQYF
>.|TRBV5-8|TRBJ1-1|.
TGTGCCAGCAGCCTGACGGGACGGTTGAACACTGAAGCTTTCTTT
CASSLTGRLNTEAFF
>.|TRBV7-9|TRBJ1-5|.
TGTGCCAGCAGCCTATCAAATCAGCCCCAGCATTTT
CASSLSNQPQHF
>.|TRBV19|TRBJ1-2|.
TGTGCCAGTAGTCCTAAGGAAGGAAGGGGCTACACCTTC
CASSPKEGRGYTF
>.|TRBV6-5|TRBJ1-2|.
TGTGCCAGCGGTAGAGCGACGGGCCGAGGCTACACCTTC
CASGRATGRGYTF
>.|TRBV5-6|TRBJ2-7|.
TGTGCCAGCAGCCCACTTGACAGATACGAGCAGTACTTC
CASSPLDRYEQYF
>large|TRBV19|TRBJ1-2|.
TGTGCCAGTAGTCCGGACGGGACGGCATCTAACTATGGCTACACCTTC
CASSPDGTASNYGYTF
>.|TRBV6-6|TRBJ2-3|TRBD2
TGTGCCAGCAGCCACGGCCGGGGGGGCCCCGATACGCAGTATTTT
CASSHGRGGPDTQYF
>.|TRBV6-1|TRBJ2-1|.
TGTGCCAGCACTCACTGGGAGGACCTGCAGTTCTTC
CASTHWEDLQFF
>.|TRBV7-9|TRBJ1-1|.
TGTGCCAGCAGCGATCCTGGACAGCCCCGGTCGGCTGAAGCTTTCTTT
CASSDPGQPRSAEAFF
>few|TRBV5-1|TRBJ2-7|.
TGCGCCAGCAGCTTGTTGGGGGGAGTGCCCCTCGAGCAGTACTTC
CASSLLGGVPLEQYF
>once|TRBV10-3|TRBJ1-1|.
TGTGCCATCAGTAAAGACGCCGGGAACACTGAAGCTTTCTTT
CAISKDAGNTEAFF
>.|TRBV4-1|TRBJ2-1|.
TGCGCCAGCAGCCTAGATCAGGCCGTCAATGAGCAGTTCTTC
CASSLDQAVNEQFF
>.|TRBV5-6|TRBJ1-2|.
TGTGCCAGCAGCTTGGCCGGGGGGTTCGACACCTTC
CASSLAGGFDTF
>.|TRBV9|TRBJ1-5|.
TGTGCCAGCAGCGTACATGGGAAAAGCAATCAGCCCCAGCATTTT
CASSVHGKSNQPQHF
>.|TRBV28|TRBJ1-3|.
TGTGCCAGCAGGCGCTCCGCCTCTGGAAACACCATATATTTT
CASRRSASGNTIYF